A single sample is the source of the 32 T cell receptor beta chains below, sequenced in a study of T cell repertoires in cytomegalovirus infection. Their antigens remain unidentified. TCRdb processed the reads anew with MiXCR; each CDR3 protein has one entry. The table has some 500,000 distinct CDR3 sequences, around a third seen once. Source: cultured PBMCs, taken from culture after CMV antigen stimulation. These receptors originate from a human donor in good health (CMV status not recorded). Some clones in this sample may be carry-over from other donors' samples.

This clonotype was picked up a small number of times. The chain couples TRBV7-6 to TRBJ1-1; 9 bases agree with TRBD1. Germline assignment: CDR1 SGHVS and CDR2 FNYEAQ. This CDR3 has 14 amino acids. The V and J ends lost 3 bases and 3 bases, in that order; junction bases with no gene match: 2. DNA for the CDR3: TGTGCCAGCAGCTTTGGGACAGGGCACACTGAAGCTTTCTTT. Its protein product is CASSFGTGHTEAFF. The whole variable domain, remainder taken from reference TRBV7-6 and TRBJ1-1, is GAGVSQSPRYKVTKRGQDVALRCDPISGHVSLYWYRQALGQGPEFLTYFNYEAQQDKSGLPNDRFSAERPEGSISTLTIQRTEQRDSAMYRCASSFGTGHTEAFFGQGTRLTVV.

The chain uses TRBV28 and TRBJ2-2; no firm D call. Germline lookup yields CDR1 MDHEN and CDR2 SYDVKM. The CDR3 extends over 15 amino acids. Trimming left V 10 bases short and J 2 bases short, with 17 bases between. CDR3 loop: CATFPPGYNTGELFF. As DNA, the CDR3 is TGTGCCACCTTTCCCCCGGGCTACAACACCGGGGAGCTGTTTTTT.

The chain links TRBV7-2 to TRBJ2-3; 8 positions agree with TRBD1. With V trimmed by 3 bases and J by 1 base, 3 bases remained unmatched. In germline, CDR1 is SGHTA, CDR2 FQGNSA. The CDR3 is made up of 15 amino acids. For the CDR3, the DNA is TGTGCCAGCAGCTTGACAGGGGAAGGCACAGATACGCAGTATTTT. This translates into CASSLTGEGTDTQYF.

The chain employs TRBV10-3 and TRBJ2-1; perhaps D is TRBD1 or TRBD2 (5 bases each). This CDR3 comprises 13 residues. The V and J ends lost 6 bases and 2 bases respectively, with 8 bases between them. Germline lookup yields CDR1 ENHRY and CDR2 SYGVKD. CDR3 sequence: CAISGTTYNEQFF. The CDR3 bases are TGTGCCATCAGCGGGACGACCTACAATGAGCAGTTCTTC.

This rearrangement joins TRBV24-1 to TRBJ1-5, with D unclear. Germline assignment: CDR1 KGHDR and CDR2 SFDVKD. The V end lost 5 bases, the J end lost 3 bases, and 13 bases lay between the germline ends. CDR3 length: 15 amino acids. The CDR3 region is CATSVNWYFNQPQHF. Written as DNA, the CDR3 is TGTGCCACCAGTGTTAATTGGTACTTCAATCAGCCCCAGCATTTT.

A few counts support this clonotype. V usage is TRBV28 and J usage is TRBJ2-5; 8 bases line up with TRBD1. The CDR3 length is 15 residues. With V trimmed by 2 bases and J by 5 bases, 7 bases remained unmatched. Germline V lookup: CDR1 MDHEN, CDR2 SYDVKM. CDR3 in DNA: TGTGCCAGCAGTTTAGGTGGCAGGGGGCCGGAGACCCAGTACTTC. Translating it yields CASSLGGRGPETQYF.

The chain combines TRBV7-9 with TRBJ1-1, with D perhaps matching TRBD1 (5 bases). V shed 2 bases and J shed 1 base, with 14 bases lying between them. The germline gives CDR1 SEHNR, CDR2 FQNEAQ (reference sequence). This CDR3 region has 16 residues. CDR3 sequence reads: CASSLNLGGENTEAFF. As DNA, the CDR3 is TGTGCCAGCAGCTTAAATCTGGGGGGGGAGAACACTGAAGCTTTCTTT. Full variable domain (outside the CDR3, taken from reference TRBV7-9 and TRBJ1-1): DTGVSQNPRHKITKRGQNVTFRCDPISEHNRLYWYRQTLGQGPEFLTYFQNEAQLEKSRLLSDRFSAERPKGSFSTLEIQRTEQGDSAMYLCASSLNLGGENTEAFFGQGTRLTVV.

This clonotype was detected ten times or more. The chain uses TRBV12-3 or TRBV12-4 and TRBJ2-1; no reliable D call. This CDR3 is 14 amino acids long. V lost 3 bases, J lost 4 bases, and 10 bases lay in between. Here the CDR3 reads CASSFADRYNEQFF. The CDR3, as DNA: TGTGCCAGCAGTTTTGCCGATCGTTACAATGAGCAGTTCTTC.

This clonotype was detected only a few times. CDR3 amino acids: CSARAPGSGYNEQFF. CDR3 bases: TGCAGTGCTAGGGCCCCCGGATCGGGCTACAATGAGCAGTTCTTC. The chain combines TRBV20-1 with TRBJ2-1; the D is unclear. Trimming shortened V by 3 bases and J by 3 bases, and 15 bases separated the two germline ends. The CDR3 spans 15 residues. The germline V gene encodes CDR1 DFQATT and CDR2 SNEGSKA (reference sequence).

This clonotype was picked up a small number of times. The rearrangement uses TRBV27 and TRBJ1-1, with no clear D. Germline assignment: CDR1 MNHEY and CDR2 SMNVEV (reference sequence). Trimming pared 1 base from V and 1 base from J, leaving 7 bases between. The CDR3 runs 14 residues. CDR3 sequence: CASSLLLGNTEAFF. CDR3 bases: TGTGCCAGCAGTTTATTGTTGGGGAACACTGAAGCTTTCTTT.

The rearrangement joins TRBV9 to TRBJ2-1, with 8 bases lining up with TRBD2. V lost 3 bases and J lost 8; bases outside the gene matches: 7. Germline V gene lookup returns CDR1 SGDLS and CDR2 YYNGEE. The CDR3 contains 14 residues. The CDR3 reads CASSGRGGVDEQFF. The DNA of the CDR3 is TGTGCCAGCAGCGGCCGGGGGGGGGTAGATGAGCAGTTCTTC.

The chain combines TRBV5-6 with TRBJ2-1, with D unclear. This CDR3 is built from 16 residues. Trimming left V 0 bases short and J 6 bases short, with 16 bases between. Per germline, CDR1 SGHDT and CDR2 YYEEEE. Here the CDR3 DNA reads TGTGCCAGCAGCTTGGGCAGGCTCTCCGCGGTCAATGAGCAGTTCTTC. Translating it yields CASSLGRLSAVNEQFF.

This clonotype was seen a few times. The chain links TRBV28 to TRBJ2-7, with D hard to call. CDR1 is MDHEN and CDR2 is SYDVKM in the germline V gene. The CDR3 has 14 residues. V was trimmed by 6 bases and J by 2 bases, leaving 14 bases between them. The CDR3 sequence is CASRRPGTTYEQYF. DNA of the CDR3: TGTGCCAGCAGGAGACCAGGAACCACCTACGAGCAGTACTTC.

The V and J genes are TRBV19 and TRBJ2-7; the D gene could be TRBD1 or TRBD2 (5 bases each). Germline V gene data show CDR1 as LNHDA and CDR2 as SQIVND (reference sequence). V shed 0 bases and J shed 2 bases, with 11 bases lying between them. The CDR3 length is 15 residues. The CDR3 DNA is TGTGCCAGTAGTATAGAAAACAGGAGGCCCTACGAGCAGTACTTC. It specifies CASSIENRRPYEQYF.

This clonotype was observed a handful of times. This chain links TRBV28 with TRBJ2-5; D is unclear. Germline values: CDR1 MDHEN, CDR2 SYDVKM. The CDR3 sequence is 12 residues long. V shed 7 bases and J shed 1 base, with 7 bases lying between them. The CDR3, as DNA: TGTGCCAGCACTACGGCCCAAGAGACCCAGTACTTC. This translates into CASTTAQETQYF.

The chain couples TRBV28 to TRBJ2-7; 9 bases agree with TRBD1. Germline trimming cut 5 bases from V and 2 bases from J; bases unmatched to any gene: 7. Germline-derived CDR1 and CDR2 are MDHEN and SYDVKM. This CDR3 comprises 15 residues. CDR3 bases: TGTGCCAGCAGTCCCGGGACAGGGATGGCCTACGAGCAGTACTTC. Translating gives CASSPGTGMAYEQYF.

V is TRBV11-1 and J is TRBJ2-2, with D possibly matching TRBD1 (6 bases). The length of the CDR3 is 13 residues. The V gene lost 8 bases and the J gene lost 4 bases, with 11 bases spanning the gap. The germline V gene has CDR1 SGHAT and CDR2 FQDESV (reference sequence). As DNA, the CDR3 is TGTGCCAGCGGGGCAGGGGTCACCGGGGAGCTGTTTTTT. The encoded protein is CASGAGVTGELFF.

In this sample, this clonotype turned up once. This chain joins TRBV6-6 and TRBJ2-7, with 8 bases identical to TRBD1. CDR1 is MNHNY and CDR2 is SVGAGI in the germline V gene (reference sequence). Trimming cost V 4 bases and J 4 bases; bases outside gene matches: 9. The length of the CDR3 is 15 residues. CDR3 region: CASSSRQGRRYEQYF. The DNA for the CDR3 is TGTGCCAGCAGTTCTAGACAGGGGCGGAGGTACGAGCAGTACTTC.

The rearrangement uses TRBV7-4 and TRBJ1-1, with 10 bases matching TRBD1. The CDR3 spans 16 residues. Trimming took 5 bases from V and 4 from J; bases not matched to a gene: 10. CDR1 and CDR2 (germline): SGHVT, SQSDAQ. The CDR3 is CASSPMTGGAGTEAFF. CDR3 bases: TGTGCCAGCAGCCCAATGACAGGGGGCGCGGGCACTGAAGCTTTCTTT.

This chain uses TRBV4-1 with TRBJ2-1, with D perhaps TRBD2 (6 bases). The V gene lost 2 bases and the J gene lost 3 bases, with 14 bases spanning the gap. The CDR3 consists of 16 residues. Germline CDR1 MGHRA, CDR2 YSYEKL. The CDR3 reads CASSQTIRRDYNEQFF. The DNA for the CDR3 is TGCGCCAGCAGCCAAACGATTCGGCGGGACTACAATGAGCAGTTCTTC.

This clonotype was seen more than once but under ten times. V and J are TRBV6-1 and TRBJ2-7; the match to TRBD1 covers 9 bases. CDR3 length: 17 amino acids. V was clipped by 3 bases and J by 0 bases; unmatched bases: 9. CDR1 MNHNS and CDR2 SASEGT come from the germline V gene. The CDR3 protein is CASSDLYRGRFSYEQYF. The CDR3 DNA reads TGTGCCAGCAGTGATCTGTACAGGGGGCGATTCTCCTACGAGCAGTACTTC.

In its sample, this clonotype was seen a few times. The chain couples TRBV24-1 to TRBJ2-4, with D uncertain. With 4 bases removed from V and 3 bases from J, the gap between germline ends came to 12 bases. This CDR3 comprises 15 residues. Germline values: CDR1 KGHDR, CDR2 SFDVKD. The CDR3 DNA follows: TGTGCCACCAGTGACCCTAGTGATGGCAAAAACATTCAGTACTTC. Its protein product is CATSDPSDGKNIQYF.

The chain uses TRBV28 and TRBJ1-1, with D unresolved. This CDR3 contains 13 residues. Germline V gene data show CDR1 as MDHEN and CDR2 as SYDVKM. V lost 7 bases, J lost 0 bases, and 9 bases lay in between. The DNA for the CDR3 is TGTGCCAGCACGGAGAGAGTGAACACTGAAGCTTTCTTT. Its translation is CASTERVNTEAFF.

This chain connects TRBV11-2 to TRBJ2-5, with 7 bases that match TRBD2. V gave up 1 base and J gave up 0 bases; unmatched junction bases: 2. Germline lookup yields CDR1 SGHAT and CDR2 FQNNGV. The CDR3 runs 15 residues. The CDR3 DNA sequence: TGTGCCAGCAGCTTAGCGGGAGGTTACCAAGAGACCCAGTACTTC. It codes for CASSLAGGYQETQYF.

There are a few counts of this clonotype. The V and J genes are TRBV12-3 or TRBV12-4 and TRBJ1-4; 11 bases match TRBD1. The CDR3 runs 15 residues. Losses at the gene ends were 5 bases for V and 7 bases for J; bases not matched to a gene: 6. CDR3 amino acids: CASSQDRGRGEKLFF. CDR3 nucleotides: TGTGCCAGCAGTCAGGACAGGGGGCGAGGTGAAAAACTGTTTTTT.

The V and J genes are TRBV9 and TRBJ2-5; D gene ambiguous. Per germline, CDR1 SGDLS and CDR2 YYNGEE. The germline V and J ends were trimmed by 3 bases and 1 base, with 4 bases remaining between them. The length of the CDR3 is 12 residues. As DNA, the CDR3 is TGTGCCAGCAGCGGGATCCAAGAGACCCAGTACTTC. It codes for CASSGIQETQYF.

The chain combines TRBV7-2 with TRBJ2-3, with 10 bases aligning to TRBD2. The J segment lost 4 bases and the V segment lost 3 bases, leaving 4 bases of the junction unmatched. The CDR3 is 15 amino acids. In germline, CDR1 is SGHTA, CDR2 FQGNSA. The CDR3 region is CASSFLAGVPDTQYF. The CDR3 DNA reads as TGTGCCAGCAGCTTTCTAGCGGGAGTTCCAGATACGCAGTATTTT.

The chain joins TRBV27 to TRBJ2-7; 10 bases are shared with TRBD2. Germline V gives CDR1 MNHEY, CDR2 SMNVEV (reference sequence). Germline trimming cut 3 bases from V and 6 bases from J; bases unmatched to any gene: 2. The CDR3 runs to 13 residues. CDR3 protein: CASSFTSGAEQYV. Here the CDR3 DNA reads TGTGCCAGCAGTTTTACTAGCGGGGCCGAGCAGTACGTC.

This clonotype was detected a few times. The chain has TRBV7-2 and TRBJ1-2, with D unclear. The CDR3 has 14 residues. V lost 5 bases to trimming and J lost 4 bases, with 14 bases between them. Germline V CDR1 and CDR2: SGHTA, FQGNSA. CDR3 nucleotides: TGTGCCAGCAGCCCGGGAGGCTCGGGCTATGGCTACACCTTC. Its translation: CASSPGGSGYGYTF.

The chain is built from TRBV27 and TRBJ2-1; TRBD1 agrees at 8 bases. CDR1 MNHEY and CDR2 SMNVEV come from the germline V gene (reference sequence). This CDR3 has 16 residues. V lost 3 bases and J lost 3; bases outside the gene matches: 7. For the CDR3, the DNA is TGTGCCAGCAGTTTGCCGACAGGGGCTGGCTACAATGAGCAGTTCTTC. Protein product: CASSLPTGAGYNEQFF.

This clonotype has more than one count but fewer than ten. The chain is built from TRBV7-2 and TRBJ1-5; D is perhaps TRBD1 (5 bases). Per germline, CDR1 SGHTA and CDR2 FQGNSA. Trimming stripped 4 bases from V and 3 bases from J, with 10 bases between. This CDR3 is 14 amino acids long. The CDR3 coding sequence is TGTGCCAGCAGCTCGTCAGGGATCAATCAGCCCCAGCATTTT. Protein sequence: CASSSSGINQPQHF.

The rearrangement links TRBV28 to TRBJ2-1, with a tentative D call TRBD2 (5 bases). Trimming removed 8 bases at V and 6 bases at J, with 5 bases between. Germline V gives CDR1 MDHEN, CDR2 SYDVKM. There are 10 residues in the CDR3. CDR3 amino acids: CASGLNEQFF. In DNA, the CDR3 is TGTGCCAGCGGACTCAATGAGCAGTTCTTC.